A selection of T cell receptor beta chains follows, all from one sample in a study of blood T cell repertoires in COVID-19. The repertoire was sequenced with immunoSEQ multiplex PCR; TCRdb's copy has only in-frame clones and lacks some. The sample has about 38,000 clones; about 85% are singletons. The sample comprised peripheral blood. These receptors were obtained from a man between 50 and 59 years old with active COVID-19. CDR3s include the opening cysteine and the closing phenylalanine or tryptophan. D genes are given only for firm matches. Size values are once, few and many counts, or a class for expanded clones, and some rows have none.

clone_size,j_call,v_call,d_call,cdr3_aa,cdr3_nt
NA,TRBJ1-2,TRBV5-4,NA,CASRRDIYGYTF,TGTGCCAGCAGAAGGGACATCTATGGCTACACCTTC
NA,TRBJ2-5,TRBV19,NA,CASSIVAGAPQETQYF,TGTGCCAGTAGTATAGTTGCGGGGGCCCCCCAAGAGACCCAGTACTTC
NA,TRBJ2-7,TRBV18,TRBD1,CASSPPSRGPYEQYF,TGTGCCAGCTCACCACCGAGCAGGGGGCCGTACGAGCAGTACTTC
NA,TRBJ2-7,TRBV28,TRBD1,CASSFSGTGVEQYF,TGTGCCAGCAGTTTTTCCGGGACAGGGGTCGAGCAGTACTTC
few,TRBJ1-1,TRBV19,NA,CASRPRRGRILLNTEAFF,TGTGCCAGTAGGCCTCGTAGAGGGCGCATACTATTGAACACTGAAGCTTTCTTT
NA,TRBJ2-7,TRBV3-1/TRBV3-2,TRBD2,CASSQVGGSGGASYEQYF,TGTGCCAGCAGCCAAGTAGGTGGTAGCGGGGGGGCCTCCTACGAGCAGTACTTC
NA,TRBJ2-2,TRBV27,TRBD2,CASSIAGSTGELFF,TGTGCCAGCAGTATAGCGGGGAGCACCGGGGAGCTGTTTTTT
NA,TRBJ1-5,TRBV6-5,TRBD1,CASRIGQENQPQHF,TGTGCCAGCAGAATCGGACAGGAAAATCAGCCCCAGCATTTT
NA,TRBJ1-6,TRBV9,NA,CASSVRNSPLHF,TGTGCCAGCAGCGTTCGTAATTCACCCCTCCACTTT
NA,TRBJ2-7,TRBV5-1,TRBD1,CASSLAGQGYEQYF,TGCGCCAGCAGCTTGGCCGGACAGGGCTACGAGCAGTACTTC
few,TRBJ2-3,TRBV2,NA,CASSGSMDTQYF,TGTGCCAGCAGTGGGAGTATGGATACGCAGTATTTT
NA,TRBJ1-3,TRBV2,NA,CARTSGDSGNTIYF,TGTGCCAGAACCTCAGGGGACTCTGGAAACACCATATATTTT
NA,TRBJ2-7,TRBV19,NA,CASRLHGVTSYEQYF,TGTGCCAGTAGACTCCACGGGGTCACCTCCTACGAGCAGTACTTC